The 5 T cell receptor beta chains below come from one sample, sequenced in a study of shared T cell receptors in the human thymus. The repertoire was sequenced with immunoSEQ multiplex PCR; TCRdb's copy has only in-frame clones and lacks some. The sample records about 380,000 clones, 95% being singletons. The material sequenced was thymocytes. The receptors were gathered from a human donor.

The rearrangement joins TRBV6-1 to TRBJ1-3, with unresolved D. Between the trimmed V and J ends, which lost 1 base and 0 bases, there was a span of 13 bases. This CDR3 spans 17 amino acids. In germline, CDR1 is MNHNS, CDR2 SASEGT. CDR3 in DNA: TGTGCCAGCAGTGAAGGACCTCCGGGAAGCTCTGGAAACACCATATATTTT. It specifies CASSEGPPGSSGNTIYF.

On this clone itself: Compared with germline, one end of the junction differs, possibly owing to a read error. The V call is TRBV7-7, the J call TRBJ2-1, with 7 bases identical to TRBD1. In germline, CDR1 is SSHAT, CDR2 FNYEAQ (reference sequence). This CDR3 is built from 16 residues. The CDR3 protein is CASSLDVQGPNNEQFF. CDR3 nucleotide sequence: TGTGCTAGCAGCTTAGACGTACAGGGGCCCAACAATGAGCAGTTCTTC.

The rearrangement uses TRBV28 and TRBJ2-5; TRBD1 or TRBD2 may be the D gene (5 bases each). The CDR3 contains 16 residues. The germline gives CDR1 MDHEN, CDR2 SYDVKM. Trimming cost V 8 bases and J 5 bases, with 24 bases left between them. The CDR3 is CASQAPHEGIFETQYF. The CDR3 nucleotides read TGTGCCAGCCAAGCCCCCCATGAGGGGATTTTCGAGACCCAGTACTTC.

Comments on this clone: Other DNA sequences in this sample translate to the same CDR3. V gene TRBV25-1 combines with J gene TRBJ1-1; tentative D call: TRBD1 (5 bases). CDR3 length equals 15 residues. V was clipped by 1 base and J by 0 bases, with 9 bases between them. Germline V gene data show CDR1 as MGHDK and CDR2 as SYGVNS. CDR3 in amino acids: CASSECGQLNTEAFF. The CDR3 DNA reads as TGTGCCAGCAGTGAATGCGGACAACTGAACACTGAAGCTTTCTTT.

This chain links TRBV5-1 with TRBJ2-7; TRBD2 aligns across 9 bases. Germline CDR1 and CDR2: SGHRS and YFSETQ. The CDR3 extends over 17 amino acids. The ends lost 0 bases at V and 5 bases at J; junction bases unmatched: 12. CDR3 sequence: CASSLVVGLAGRHEQYF. Written as DNA, the CDR3 is TGCGCCAGCAGCTTGGTCGTTGGTCTAGCGGGAAGGCACGAGCAGTACTTC.